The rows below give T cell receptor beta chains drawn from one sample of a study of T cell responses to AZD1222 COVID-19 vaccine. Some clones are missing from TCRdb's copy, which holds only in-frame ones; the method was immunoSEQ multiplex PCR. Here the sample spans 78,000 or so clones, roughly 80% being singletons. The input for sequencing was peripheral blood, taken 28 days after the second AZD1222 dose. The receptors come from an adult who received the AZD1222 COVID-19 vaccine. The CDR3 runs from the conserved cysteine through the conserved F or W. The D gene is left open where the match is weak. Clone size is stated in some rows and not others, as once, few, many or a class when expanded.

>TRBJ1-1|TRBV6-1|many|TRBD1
CASSEGTGAAFF
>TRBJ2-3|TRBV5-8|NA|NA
CASSLGRGVATDTQYF
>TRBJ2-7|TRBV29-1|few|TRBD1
CSGRGQGHEQYF
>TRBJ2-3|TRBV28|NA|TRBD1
CASSYGTGKTDTQYF
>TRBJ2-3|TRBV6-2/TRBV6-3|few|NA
CASSYVGLPTDTQYF
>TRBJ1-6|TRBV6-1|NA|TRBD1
CASEKDRPNSPLHF
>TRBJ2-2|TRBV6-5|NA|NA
CASNPGNHRRELFF
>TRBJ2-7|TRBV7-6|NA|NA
CASSFSTEQYF
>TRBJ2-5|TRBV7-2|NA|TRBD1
CASSLFQDRVDQETQYF
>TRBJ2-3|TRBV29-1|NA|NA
CSVDLAGVADTQYF
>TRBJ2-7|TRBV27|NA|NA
CASSSSYEQYF
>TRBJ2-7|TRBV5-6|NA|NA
CASSLGGDVYEQYF